The present entry profiles one TCR beta chain with its context. This entry belongs to a study of shared clonotypes between healthy human individuals. As for the study in general: A donor's plate count was three for CD4 naive and three for CD4 memory; CD8 naive had two and CD8 memory one.

V was trimmed by 0 bases and J by 10 bases, leaving 11 bases between them. The CDR3 runs to 13 residues. Germline-derived CDR1 and CDR2 are SGHTS and YDEGEE. The data were produced by immunoSEQ multiplex PCR, yet TCRdb's version contains in-frame clones alone and is incomplete. There are approximately 400,000 clones in the sample; about 96% occur only once, and about 0.32% lies in the top ten. The sequenced sample consisted of memory CD8+ T cells sorted from blood. Subset: CD45RO+ cells pooled with CCR7-negative TemRA cells. The chain combines TRBV5-8 with TRBJ2-1; tentative D call: TRBD2 (5 bases). The sequence was obtained from a man in his thirties or forties in good health. CDR3 coding DNA: TGTGCCAGCAGCTTGGGCCGGGATCGCGAGCAGTTCTTC. Protein sequence: CASSLGRDREQFF. Full variable domain (rest looked up from reference TRBV5-8 and TRBJ2-1): EAGVTQSPTHLIKTRGQQATLRCSPISGHTSVYWYQQALGLGLQFLLWYDEGEERNRGNFPPRFSGRQFPNYSSELNVNALELEDSALYLCASSLGRDREQFFGPGTRLTVL.